The sequence of this TCR beta chain was determined in a study of cytomegalovirus exposure and HLA in healthy donors. About the study: Per a later analysis, the roughly 670 first-cohort and under 150 validation repertoires shared one platform. Findings and caveats of the study: With high specificity and sensitivity, the classifier reportedly diagnosed cytomegalovirus status. Most TCR sequences were seen very rarely across donors, but some public TCRs occurred in many.

The donors were part of the validation cohort of 95 to 150 subjects. That cohort was separate from the first cohort, which comprised roughly 670 subjects. The assay was immunoSEQ multiplex PCR, and TCRdb's table has in-frame clones only and misses some. The sample lists approximately 58,000 clones, 85% to 95% occurring once. With regard to this clone: Its matching antigen is unknown.

The source material was PBMCs. This sequence was found in a woman between 18 and 29 years old in good health and CMV-seropositive.

CDR3 bases: TGTGCCAGCGGGGCAGTATACAATGAGCAGTTCTTC. Translated: CASGAVYNEQFF. V gene TRBV21-1 combines with J gene TRBJ2-1; TRBD1, the D gene given by the table, was not confirmed from the DNA. TRBV21-1 is a pseudogene locus. CDR3 length: 12 amino acids.